The sequence of this TCR beta chain was determined in a study of cytomegalovirus exposure and HLA in healthy donors. The CDR3 runs to 15 residues. Germline lookup yields CDR1 SEHNR and CDR2 FQNEAQ (reference sequence). V was shortened by 4 bases and J by 5 bases, with 15 bases between the two germline ends. PCR was performed using 60 Vbeta and 13 Jbeta primers. TCRdb's table, derived via immunoSEQ multiplex PCR, lists solely in-frame clones and lacks some. This sample yields around 100,000 clones, of which 63% are seen a single time; approximately 4.3% belongs to the top ten. The chain employs TRBV7-9 and TRBJ1-5; D is perhaps TRBD1 (6 bases). The sample was PBMCs. The source is a human donor in good health. CDR3 DNA: TGTGCCAGCAGCTCCGACTTACAGGGTGATCAGCCCCAGCATTTT. Residues: CASSSDLQGDQPQHF.